The following is a T cell receptor beta chain sequence with its context. The specificity of this receptor is unknown. Base-call qualities are not available, and no considerably larger clone is one nucleotide away. Trimming costs V 5 bases and J 2 bases, and their ends lie 13 bases apart. Sequences SEHNR (CDR1) and FQNEAQ (CDR2) are obtained from the germline V gene (reference sequence). The CDR3 covers 14 residues, taking in both the cysteine and the phenylalanine. Only the CDR3 DNA is retained, 42 bases long and in frame from the first base. The immunoSEQ Assay was used to sequence TCR beta CDR3 regions from DNA. The study's own analysis went as follows. T cell density was computed as TCR beta template counts normalized to usable DNA estimated by amplifying housekeeping genes. The preseqR package was used to estimate richness by extrapolating to 400,000 templates for PBMC samples and to 120,000 templates for tissue samples. Clonality was calculated as one minus Pielou's evenness. Tissue-enriched TCRs were identified by differential abundance testing using productive amino-acid clonotypes, minimum total count 5 and alpha 0.1. The Jaccard Index and the Morisita Overlap Index were used to quantify repertoire overlap between compartments. GLIPH grouped TCR beta CDR3s together with public tetramer-defined viral CDR3s, and a viral motif had to include at least three viral sequences and also show V-gene enrichment. TCRdb took this table from immuneACCESS and kept in-frame rearrangements with V and J called. Such tables lack part of the clones; where checked against another copy, unresolved V genes explain under half of the gap, and the rest is unexplained. The DNA was the basis for D and trimming; V, J and clone size are from that table. The sample table lists 40,000 to 50,000 clones, 85% to 90% of them with a count of one. The leading ten clones occupy roughly 2.7% of the sample.

The data were taken from a study of T cells in localized non-small cell lung cancer (TCRdb year 2020). Regarding the research as a whole: T cell repertoires of hundreds of early-stage NSCLC patients were analyzed, with tumors being compared against uninvolved tumor-adjacent lungs. The cohort consisted of a few hundred treatment-naive NSCLC patients whose localized lung tumors had been resected. Of the NSCLC patients, roughly 130 were male and around 99 were female, and the mean age was approximately 66 years. The paper as a whole reports these results and caveats: Uninvolved tumor-adjacent lung showed the highest T cell clonality, higher than tumor, which suggests more focused antigenic responses in the uninvolved tumor-adjacent lung. Multi-region tumor sequencing was not performed, so intratumor heterogeneity could not be excluded. Because the study design was exploratory, TCR variables were selected using unadjusted p-values without false-discovery rate correction. Higher blood T cell density associated with longer overall survival, while higher adjacent-lung clonality associated with shorter survival. A median of roughly 50 of the top 100 tumor clones turned up in the paired uninvolved adjacent lung, and roughly 28 of those clones also ranked among the top 100 of that same adjacent lung.

At diagnosis, tumor, uninvolved tumor-adjacent lung and peripheral blood were collected and then preserved as a mix of FFPE and fresh-frozen material. For TCR repertoire profiling, blood samples were analyzed as peripheral blood mononuclear cells. This receptor chain uses TRBV7-9 and TRBJ2-7; TRBD2 is a possible D gene, resting on 6 matching bases. Sequences were derived from peripheral blood, sampled before any cancer treatment. The TCR was taken from an older female donor with stage I squamous cell lung carcinoma. In nucleotides, the sequence is TGTGCCAGCAGCCTGGACTATCATGCCTACGAGCAGTACTTC. Its protein product is CASSLDYHAYEQYF.